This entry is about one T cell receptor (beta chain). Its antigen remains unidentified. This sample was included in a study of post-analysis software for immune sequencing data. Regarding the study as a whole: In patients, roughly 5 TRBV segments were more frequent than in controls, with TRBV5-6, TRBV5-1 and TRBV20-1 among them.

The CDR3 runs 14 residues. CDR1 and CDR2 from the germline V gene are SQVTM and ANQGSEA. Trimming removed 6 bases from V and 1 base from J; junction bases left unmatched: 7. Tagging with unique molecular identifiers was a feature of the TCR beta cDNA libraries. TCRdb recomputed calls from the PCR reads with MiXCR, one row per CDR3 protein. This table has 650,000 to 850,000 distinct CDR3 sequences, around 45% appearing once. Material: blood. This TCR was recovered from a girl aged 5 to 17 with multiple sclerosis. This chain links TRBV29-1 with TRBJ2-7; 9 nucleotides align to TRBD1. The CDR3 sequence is CSVAGGTGSYEQYF. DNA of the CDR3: TGCAGCGTGGCGGGCGGGACAGGGTCCTACGAGCAGTACTTC.